The text below deals with one T cell receptor (beta chain). A few counts support this clone. Its cognate antigen has yet to be identified. The sample holds no much larger clone one base away, and base qualities are not on file. The donors were healthy, HIV-negative adults who had no recently reported acute infections or vaccinations. Every donor was a Caucasian adult residing in Nashville, Tennessee, USA. CD4+ T cells were enriched through magnetic negative selection, after which naive cells were positively selected on CD45RA and the remaining negative fraction served as the memory subset. After blood collection by leukapheresis, PBMCs were isolated using Ficoll-Histopaque density gradient centrifugation and then cryopreserved in the vapor phase of liquid nitrogen. Analytical flow cytometry was used to check the purity and quantity of each magnetically sorted T cell population. Each sorted fraction had its genomic DNA isolated and then quantified by UV absorbance on a Nanodrop 2000c.

The data were taken from a study of shared clonotypes between healthy human individuals (TCRdb year 2020). The study in broad terms: A couple of women and three men aged 18 to 49 years were included in the cohort. Each donor's leukapheresis produced roughly between roughly 0.94 and 9.5 billion PBMCs. To estimate repertoire size and how much clonotypes are shared between individuals, the study performed deep sequencing of blood TCR repertoires from a few healthy adults. To increase sequencing depth and limit assay-specific biases, TCR repertoire library preparation and sequencing were carried out by different laboratories using diverse techniques. For each donor, three plates each were used for CD4 naive and CD4 memory, two plates were used for CD8 naive, and one plate was used for CD8 memory.

CDR1 MDHEN and CDR2 SYDVKM are derived from the germline V gene. From the cysteine through the phenylalanine, the CDR3 covers 15 amino acids. Only CDR3 DNA is held: 45 bases, read in frame from base 1. Trimming accounts for 4 bases at V and 6 bases at J, while the number of junction bases matched to no gene is 8. Study-wide conclusions, independent of this receptor: Compared with non-shared clonotypes, clonotypes shared by all four sorted-subset donors had higher generation probabilities. Because the study included only a small number of donors, the genetic and exposure-history diversity represented was limited. Pairwise subsampling led to the expectation that sequencing depth would affect the degree of clonotype sharing among donors. Sampling was limited to blood, and TCR repertoires in tissue likely differ from TCR repertoires in blood. Larger estimated clonotype richness was generally found for naive subsets than for memory subsets. When a handful of donors were compared, the shared fraction of clonotypes was roughly 5% for naive CD4, around 4% for naive CD8, 2% to 2.5% for memory CD4, and 0.4% for memory CD8. Incomplete sequencing was indicated by rarefaction of sorted-subset datasets, despite the large sequencing depth.

Using the deep immunoSEQ assay, TCR CDR3 regions were amplified from genomic DNA by multiplex PCR. Genomic DNA extracted from each cell subset was distributed evenly over all wells of several immunoSEQ 96-well plates, and each plate served as one replicate. For sorted subsets, each replicate PCR was loaded with approximately 0.2 ug genomic DNA, equivalent to 25,000 to 35,000 T cell genomes. The purified libraries were quantified using a Qubit 3.0 fluorometer, sized with a Bioanalyzer 2100, and then quantified again using the KAPA Library Quantification kit. A separate single-read 150-cycle Illumina NextSeq 550 flow cell was used to sequence each immunoSEQ 96-well plate. Under the source paper's analysis protocol: Because the immunoSEQ output held only junctional sequences and lacked quality scores, the filtering could not match the filtering applied to full-length reads. To assign V/J genes and CDR3, sequences were annotated using PyIR, a Python wrapper for IgBLAST v1.9, with IMGT germline references. Reads were removed for weak V/J assignments (E-value above 1e-6), missing CDR3, stop codons, out-of-frame junctions, or ambiguous translated residues. V3J clonotypes were defined as sequences sharing an identical inferred V gene, J gene, and CDR3 amino acid sequence. To compute the percentage overlap between repertoires, the number of shared unique clonotypes was divided by the size of the smaller repertoire. Richness of each repertoire was evaluated using RTK rarefaction, the Chao1 estimator, and Recon v2.1 estimates of unobserved clonotypes. OLGA was used to compute generation probabilities for all TCRbeta clonotypes that the gDNA method yielded from a handful of donors. The source is immuneACCESS, and TCRdb retained only in-frame sequences with V and J called. Part of the clones is not carried over; for the studies checked, unresolved V genes explain less than half of this, and the remainder is unexplained. That table gives V, J and clone size, and the DNA gave D and trimming. Across this sample there are 230,000 or so clones, with under 80% seen only once. The biggest ten clones account for around 10% of the sample.

The TCR originated in a man aged 25 to 40 in good health. The sequence links TRBV28 to TRBJ2-4; 8 bases in the middle match TRBD1. Material for sequencing was memory CD4+ T cells sorted from blood. The meaning of the sample's cell subset or site label: CD45RA-negative fraction. The sequenced DNA: TGTGCCAGCAGTTCCGGGGGACAGGTTGGAAACATTCAGTACTTC. It translates as CASSSGGQVGNIQYF.